This passage covers 21 T cell receptor beta chains from one sample sequenced in a study of identical twins. TCRdb reprocessed the 5' RACE reads with MiXCR, giving one entry per CDR3 protein. The sample contains hundreds of thousands of distinct CDR3 sequences, approximately 6.1% of which appear only once. Sequencing was performed on naive T cells sorted from blood. These receptors all stem from a man aged 18-30 years in good health.

Ten or more counts support this clonotype. The rearrangement uses TRBV11-2 and TRBJ1-1; D possibly corresponds to TRBD1 (6 bases). Trimming shortened V by 1 base and J by 3 bases, and 15 bases separated the two germline ends. The CDR3 has 16 amino acids. The germline V gene encodes CDR1 SGHAT and CDR2 FQNNGV. CDR3 loop: CASSLAQGWGYTEAFF. The CDR3 region has the DNA TGTGCCAGCAGCTTAGCCCAGGGGTGGGGATACACTGAAGCTTTCTTT. The full variable domain, rest sourced from reference TRBV11-2 and TRBJ1-1, is EAGVAQSPRYKIIEKRQSVAFWCNPISGHATLYWYQQILGQGPKLLIQFQNNGVVDDSQLPKDRFSAERLKGVDSTLKIQPAKLEDSAVYLCASSLAQGWGYTEAFFGQGTRLTVV.

This clonotype was seen a few times. J is TRBJ2-5 and V is TRBV20-1; a possible D gene is TRBD1 (5 bases). Trimming took 6 bases from V and 1 from J, leaving 9 bases between them. CDR3 length: 12 residues. Germline V gene lookup returns CDR1 DFQATT and CDR2 SNEGSKA (reference sequence). The CDR3, as DNA: TGCAGTGCAGGGGCTATCCAAGAGACCCAGTACTTC. Protein sequence: CSAGAIQETQYF.

This clonotype was seen repeatedly, ten times or more. The chain joins TRBV10-3 to TRBJ2-3; 12 nucleotides align to TRBD2. Germline V CDR1 and CDR2: ENHRY, SYGVKD. The ends lost 2 bases at V and 3 bases at J; junction bases unmatched: 6. The CDR3 sequence is 17 residues long. The CDR3 spells CAISEPTLAGGTDTQYF. The CDR3 DNA follows: TGTGCCATCAGTGAGCCCACACTAGCGGGAGGTACAGATACGCAGTATTTT.

This clonotype was found a few times. V gene TRBV5-1 combines with J gene TRBJ2-5; 7 bases match TRBD1. J lost 4 bases, V lost 2 bases, and 5 bases had no gene match. The CDR3 runs 14 residues. The germline gives CDR1 SGHRS, CDR2 YFSETQ. DNA for the CDR3: TGCGCCAGCAGCTTACGACAGGGCCTAGAGACCCAGTACTTC. This codes for CASSLRQGLETQYF.

This chain uses TRBV6-1 with TRBJ2-5, with 7 bases identical to TRBD1. The V segment lost 6 bases and the J segment 5 bases; nucleotides outside the gene matches: 6. The CDR3 length is 13 residues. Germline V gene data show CDR1 as MNHNS and CDR2 as SASEGT. The CDR3 region is CASSVTGRETQYF. The CDR3 bases are TGTGCCAGCAGCGTGACAGGGCGGGAGACCCAGTACTTC.

This clonotype occurred many times. At one end the junction does not follow the germline gene, possibly because of a read error. The rearrangement joins TRBV3-1 to TRBJ2-5; 8 bases match TRBD2. Germline values: CDR1 LGHDT, CDR2 YNNKEL (reference sequence). The CDR3 consists of 15 residues. The CDR3 bases are TGTGCCAGCAGCCAAAACGGACAAGCGGGAGTCTCGGGGGACTTC. Translating gives CASSQNGQAGVSGDF.

The chain uses TRBV12-3 or TRBV12-4 and TRBJ2-7, with 8 bases aligning to TRBD2. This CDR3 region has 15 residues. The V gene end was trimmed by 1 base and the J gene end by 1 base; junction bases not matched to a gene: 3. CDR3 residues: CASSLEAGVSYEQYF. In DNA form, the CDR3 reads TGTGCCAGCAGTTTAGAAGCGGGAGTGTCCTACGAGCAGTACTTC.

This clonotype was detected many times. This chain connects TRBV7-2 to TRBJ2-7; TRBD1 is a possible D gene (6 bases). Germline loops: CDR1 SGHTA, CDR2 FQGNSA. There are 12 residues in the CDR3. V was clipped by 5 bases and J by 7 bases, with 12 bases between them. CDR3 DNA: TGTGCCAGCAGCCCACAGGGTCGGGAGCAGTACTTC. This sequence encodes CASSPQGREQYF.

This clonotype was counted only a few times. The rearrangement links TRBV7-8 to TRBJ2-7; TRBD2 matches 12 bases. The CDR3 consists of 16 residues. Germline V gene lookup returns CDR1 SGHVS and CDR2 FQNEAQ. With 3 bases clipped from V and 6 bases from J, the junction kept 9 bases outside the gene matches. The chain's CDR3 is CASSFDLAGGPFEQYF. Here the CDR3 DNA reads TGTGCCAGCAGCTTCGACCTAGCGGGAGGGCCTTTCGAGCAGTACTTC.

This clonotype was recorded a few times. V and J are TRBV20-1 and TRBJ2-1; weak D call: TRBD2 (5 bases). V was clipped by 6 bases and J by 8 bases, with 20 bases between them. The CDR3 sequence is 14 residues long. Per germline, CDR1 DFQATT and CDR2 SNEGSKA (reference sequence). The CDR3 loop is CSAILSVGVHEQFF. CDR3 bases: TGCAGTGCCATCCTATCGGTGGGAGTCCATGAGCAGTTCTTC.

On this clonotype: A single base separates this from a much larger clone, so it may be a read error. The V and J genes are TRBV6-5 and TRBJ2-3, with 7 positions matching TRBD1. CDR1 and CDR2 (germline): MNHEY, SVGAGI. This CDR3 comprises 15 residues. V lost 0 bases to trimming and J lost 2 bases; unmatched junction nucleotides: 2. The CDR3 is CASSYSTGTTDTQYF. The CDR3 DNA follows: TGTGCCAGCAGTTACTCGACAGGGACCACAGATACGCAGTATTTT.

The rearrangement uses TRBV14 and TRBJ2-3; 12 nucleotides align to TRBD2. The CDR3 spans 18 residues. Losses at the gene ends were 4 bases for V and 4 bases for J; bases not matched to a gene: 12. The germline gives CDR1 SGHDN, CDR2 FVKESK. CDR3 loop: CASSPSSLAGGRADTQYF. The CDR3 DNA reads TGTGCCAGCAGCCCGTCGTCACTAGCGGGAGGAAGGGCAGATACGCAGTATTTT.

This chain uses TRBV5-1 with TRBJ2-7; either TRBD1 or TRBD2 may fit D (5 bases each). The V gene's germline CDR1 is SGHRS and CDR2 YFSETQ. The CDR3 has 14 amino acids. V was cut by 5 bases and J by 0 bases, with 12 bases left in between. The CDR3 DNA is TGCGCCAGCAGGAGGGACGAACCCTCCTACGAGCAGTACTTC. Translation gives CASRRDEPSYEQYF. Combining the CDR3 with reference TRBV5-1 and TRBJ2-7 gives the whole variable domain KAGVTQTPRYLIKTRGQQVTLSCSPISGHRSVSWYQQTPGQGLQFLFEYFSETQRNKGNFPGRFSGRQFSNSRSEMNVSTLELGDSALYLCASRRDEPSYEQYFGPGTRLTVT.

This clonotype has at least ten counts. The chain joins TRBV20-1 to TRBJ2-4; tentatively, D is TRBD1 or TRBD2 (5 bases each). This CDR3 spans 14 amino acids. Germline V CDR1 and CDR2: DFQATT, SNEGSKA (reference sequence). Trimming removed 0 bases from V and 7 bases from J, with 13 bases in between. The CDR3 here is CSARDFGGFNIQYF. The CDR3 nucleotides read TGCAGTGCTAGAGATTTTGGGGGATTCAACATTCAGTACTTC.

This clonotype came up a few times. J is TRBJ2-7 and V is TRBV5-1; D remains ambiguous. CDR1 SGHRS and CDR2 YFSETQ come from the germline V gene. This CDR3 is 15 amino acids long. The ends were cut back, 0 bases at V and 7 bases at J, with 17 bases in the middle. The CDR3 is CASSLGQSQTEEQYF. The CDR3 bases are TGCGCCAGCAGCTTGGGTCAGAGCCAAACGGAGGAGCAGTACTTC.

This clonotype was observed at least ten times. This chain joins TRBV20-1 and TRBJ2-3, with TRBD2 identical over 9 bases. This CDR3 is 15 amino acids long. V lost 2 bases to trimming and J lost 2 bases; unmatched junction nucleotides: 5. Germline V gene lookup returns CDR1 DFQATT and CDR2 SNEGSKA (reference sequence). The CDR3 DNA is TGCAGTGCTAGATTCCTAGCGGGGATCACAGATACGCAGTATTTT. Protein sequence: CSARFLAGITDTQYF.

This clonotype was detected a few times. The CDR3 loop reads CSALSFDGEAFF. The CDR3 region has the DNA TGCAGTGCTTTGAGTTTCGACGGAGAAGCTTTCTTT. This chain connects TRBV20-1 to TRBJ1-1; D is unclear. The CDR3 spans 12 residues. Germline values: CDR1 DFQATT, CDR2 SNEGSKA (reference sequence). V dropped 5 bases and J dropped 8 bases, with 15 bases sitting between them.

In this sample, this clonotype turned up many times. The rearrangement links TRBV20-1 to TRBJ2-1; the D is unclear. Germline CDR1 DFQATT, CDR2 SNEGSKA (reference sequence). Deletions cut 1 base from V and 0 bases from J, with 13 bases between. The CDR3 sequence is 16 residues long. CDR3 sequence: CSARALVPGSYNEQFF. Written as DNA, the CDR3 is TGCAGTGCTAGAGCCCTGGTACCGGGCTCCTACAATGAGCAGTTCTTC.

At least ten counts were recorded for this clonotype. The V and J genes are TRBV29-1 and TRBJ2-3; 7 bases match TRBD1. Germline V CDR1 and CDR2: SQVTM, ANQGSEA. V lost 2 bases and J lost 3; bases outside the gene matches: 11. This CDR3 has 16 residues. The CDR3 nucleotides read TGCAGCGTTGAATCTTGGACAGGAGATATTACAGATACGCAGTATTTT. The encoded protein is CSVESWTGDITDTQYF.

This clonotype was observed many times. V usage is TRBV20-1 and J usage is TRBJ2-7, with a tentative D call TRBD1 (5 bases). Trimming cost V 1 base and J 6 bases, with 16 bases left between them. Germline V lookup: CDR1 DFQATT, CDR2 SNEGSKA (reference sequence). The CDR3 totals 14 residues. The CDR3 here is CSARARLRASEQYF. CDR3 nucleotide sequence: TGCAGTGCTAGAGCTCGACTCAGGGCCTCCGAGCAGTACTTC.

There are many counts of this clonotype. The chain has TRBV12-3 or TRBV12-4 and TRBJ1-5, with D unclear. The CDR3 totals 16 residues. Deletions cut 0 bases from V and 4 bases from J, with 13 bases between. CDR3: CASSLARIEGNQPQHF. CDR3 DNA: TGTGCCAGCAGTTTAGCGCGAATCGAGGGAAATCAGCCCCAGCATTTT.